One and the same sample provided the 7 T cell receptor beta chains below, sequenced in a study of post-analysis software for immune sequencing data. For these TCRs, the target antigens are not known. Study outcomes and limitations: When patients were compared with controls, five TRBV segments were more frequent, TRBV5-6, TRBV5-1 and TRBV20-1 among them.

Presence of unique molecular identifiers characterized the TCR beta cDNA libraries. TCRdb fed the PCR reads into MiXCR, producing one record per CDR3 protein. The sample lists 650,000 to 850,000 distinct CDR3 sequences, more than 45% occurring once. Material: blood. Receptors were obtained from a girl aged 10-17 years with multiple sclerosis.

This clonotype was observed a handful of times. The chain links TRBV7-2 to TRBJ1-6; unclear D gene. The germline V gene has CDR1 SGHTA and CDR2 FQGNSA. The CDR3 totals 13 residues. The V end lost 3 bases, the J end lost 6 bases, and 6 bases lay between the germline ends. The DNA of the CDR3 is TGTGCCAGCAGCTTCGGGGTTAATTCACCCCTCCACTTT. Its translation is CASSFGVNSPLHF.

The chain couples TRBV11-2 to TRBJ2-5, with D possibly matching TRBD2 (6 bases). Germline V lookup: CDR1 SGHAT, CDR2 FQNNGV. The V end was cut by 5 bases, the J end by 2 bases, with 12 bases between. The CDR3 length is 14 residues. CDR3 sequence reads: CASSRDFGQETQYF. The CDR3 DNA reads as TGTGCCAGCAGCCGGGACTTTGGACAAGAGACCCAGTACTTC.

This chain joins TRBV7-9 and TRBJ2-3; D not certain. The length of the CDR3 is 15 residues. Germline V gene sequence: CDR1 SEHNR, CDR2 FQNEAQ (reference sequence). The V gene lost 5 bases and the J gene lost 6 bases, with 18 bases spanning the gap. The CDR3 loop reads CASSTLGLNADTQYF. The CDR3, as DNA: TGTGCCAGCAGCACTCTGGGCCTAAACGCGGATACGCAGTATTTT.

This clonotype has a handful of counts. The chain is built from TRBV5-1 and TRBJ2-4; D is possibly TRBD1 (6 bases). The CDR3 is 14 residues long. Germline CDR1 reads SGHRS; CDR2 reads YFSETQ. V was clipped by 0 bases and J by 7 bases, with 11 bases between them. CDR3 region: CASSLDTGMNIQYF. Written as DNA, the CDR3 is TGCGCCAGCAGCTTGGATACAGGGATGAACATTCAGTACTTC.

The rearrangement uses TRBV29-1 and TRBJ1-2; possible D gene TRBD1, 6 bases. Trimming took 1 base from V and 3 from J, leaving 12 bases between them. The CDR3 contains 14 residues. Germline V gives CDR1 SQVTM, CDR2 ANQGSEA. CDR3 sequence reads: CSVEARDTDYGYTF. The CDR3 region has the DNA TGCAGCGTTGAAGCAAGGGACACTGACTATGGCTACACCTTC.

This clonotype appeared a few times. The chain has TRBV7-9 and TRBJ1-6; no reliable D call. Germline V gene lookup returns CDR1 SEHNR and CDR2 FQNEAQ (reference sequence). This CDR3 is 13 amino acids long. V was trimmed by 1 base and J by 7 bases, leaving 5 bases between them. The CDR3 DNA reads TGTGCCAGCAGCTTAGGCGGGAATTCACCCCTCCACTTT. It translates to CASSLGGNSPLHF.

In its sample, this clonotype was seen a few times. The V and J genes are TRBV3-1 and TRBJ2-3; D possibly corresponds to TRBD2 (5 bases). In germline, CDR1 is LGHDT, CDR2 YNNKEL (reference sequence). V was shortened by 0 bases and J by 4 bases, with 17 bases between the two germline ends. The CDR3 has 17 amino acids. The CDR3 reads CASSQDWGDGRADTQYF. CDR3 nucleotide sequence: TGTGCCAGCAGCCAAGATTGGGGAGATGGGAGAGCAGATACGCAGTATTTT.